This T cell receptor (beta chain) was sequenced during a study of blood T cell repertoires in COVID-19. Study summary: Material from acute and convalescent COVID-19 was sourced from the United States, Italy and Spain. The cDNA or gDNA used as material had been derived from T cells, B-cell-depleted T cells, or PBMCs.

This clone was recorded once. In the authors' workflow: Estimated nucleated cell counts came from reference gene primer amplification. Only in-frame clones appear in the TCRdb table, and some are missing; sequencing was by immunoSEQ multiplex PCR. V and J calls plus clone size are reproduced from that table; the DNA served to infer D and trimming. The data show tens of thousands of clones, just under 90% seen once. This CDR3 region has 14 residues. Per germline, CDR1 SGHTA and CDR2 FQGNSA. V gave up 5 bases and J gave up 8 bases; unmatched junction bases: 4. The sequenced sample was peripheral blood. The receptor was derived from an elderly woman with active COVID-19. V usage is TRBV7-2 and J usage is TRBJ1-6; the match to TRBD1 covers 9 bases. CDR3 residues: CASSPRQGDSPLHF. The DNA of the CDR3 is TGTGCCAGCAGCCCCCGACAGGGGGATTCACCCCTCCACTTT.